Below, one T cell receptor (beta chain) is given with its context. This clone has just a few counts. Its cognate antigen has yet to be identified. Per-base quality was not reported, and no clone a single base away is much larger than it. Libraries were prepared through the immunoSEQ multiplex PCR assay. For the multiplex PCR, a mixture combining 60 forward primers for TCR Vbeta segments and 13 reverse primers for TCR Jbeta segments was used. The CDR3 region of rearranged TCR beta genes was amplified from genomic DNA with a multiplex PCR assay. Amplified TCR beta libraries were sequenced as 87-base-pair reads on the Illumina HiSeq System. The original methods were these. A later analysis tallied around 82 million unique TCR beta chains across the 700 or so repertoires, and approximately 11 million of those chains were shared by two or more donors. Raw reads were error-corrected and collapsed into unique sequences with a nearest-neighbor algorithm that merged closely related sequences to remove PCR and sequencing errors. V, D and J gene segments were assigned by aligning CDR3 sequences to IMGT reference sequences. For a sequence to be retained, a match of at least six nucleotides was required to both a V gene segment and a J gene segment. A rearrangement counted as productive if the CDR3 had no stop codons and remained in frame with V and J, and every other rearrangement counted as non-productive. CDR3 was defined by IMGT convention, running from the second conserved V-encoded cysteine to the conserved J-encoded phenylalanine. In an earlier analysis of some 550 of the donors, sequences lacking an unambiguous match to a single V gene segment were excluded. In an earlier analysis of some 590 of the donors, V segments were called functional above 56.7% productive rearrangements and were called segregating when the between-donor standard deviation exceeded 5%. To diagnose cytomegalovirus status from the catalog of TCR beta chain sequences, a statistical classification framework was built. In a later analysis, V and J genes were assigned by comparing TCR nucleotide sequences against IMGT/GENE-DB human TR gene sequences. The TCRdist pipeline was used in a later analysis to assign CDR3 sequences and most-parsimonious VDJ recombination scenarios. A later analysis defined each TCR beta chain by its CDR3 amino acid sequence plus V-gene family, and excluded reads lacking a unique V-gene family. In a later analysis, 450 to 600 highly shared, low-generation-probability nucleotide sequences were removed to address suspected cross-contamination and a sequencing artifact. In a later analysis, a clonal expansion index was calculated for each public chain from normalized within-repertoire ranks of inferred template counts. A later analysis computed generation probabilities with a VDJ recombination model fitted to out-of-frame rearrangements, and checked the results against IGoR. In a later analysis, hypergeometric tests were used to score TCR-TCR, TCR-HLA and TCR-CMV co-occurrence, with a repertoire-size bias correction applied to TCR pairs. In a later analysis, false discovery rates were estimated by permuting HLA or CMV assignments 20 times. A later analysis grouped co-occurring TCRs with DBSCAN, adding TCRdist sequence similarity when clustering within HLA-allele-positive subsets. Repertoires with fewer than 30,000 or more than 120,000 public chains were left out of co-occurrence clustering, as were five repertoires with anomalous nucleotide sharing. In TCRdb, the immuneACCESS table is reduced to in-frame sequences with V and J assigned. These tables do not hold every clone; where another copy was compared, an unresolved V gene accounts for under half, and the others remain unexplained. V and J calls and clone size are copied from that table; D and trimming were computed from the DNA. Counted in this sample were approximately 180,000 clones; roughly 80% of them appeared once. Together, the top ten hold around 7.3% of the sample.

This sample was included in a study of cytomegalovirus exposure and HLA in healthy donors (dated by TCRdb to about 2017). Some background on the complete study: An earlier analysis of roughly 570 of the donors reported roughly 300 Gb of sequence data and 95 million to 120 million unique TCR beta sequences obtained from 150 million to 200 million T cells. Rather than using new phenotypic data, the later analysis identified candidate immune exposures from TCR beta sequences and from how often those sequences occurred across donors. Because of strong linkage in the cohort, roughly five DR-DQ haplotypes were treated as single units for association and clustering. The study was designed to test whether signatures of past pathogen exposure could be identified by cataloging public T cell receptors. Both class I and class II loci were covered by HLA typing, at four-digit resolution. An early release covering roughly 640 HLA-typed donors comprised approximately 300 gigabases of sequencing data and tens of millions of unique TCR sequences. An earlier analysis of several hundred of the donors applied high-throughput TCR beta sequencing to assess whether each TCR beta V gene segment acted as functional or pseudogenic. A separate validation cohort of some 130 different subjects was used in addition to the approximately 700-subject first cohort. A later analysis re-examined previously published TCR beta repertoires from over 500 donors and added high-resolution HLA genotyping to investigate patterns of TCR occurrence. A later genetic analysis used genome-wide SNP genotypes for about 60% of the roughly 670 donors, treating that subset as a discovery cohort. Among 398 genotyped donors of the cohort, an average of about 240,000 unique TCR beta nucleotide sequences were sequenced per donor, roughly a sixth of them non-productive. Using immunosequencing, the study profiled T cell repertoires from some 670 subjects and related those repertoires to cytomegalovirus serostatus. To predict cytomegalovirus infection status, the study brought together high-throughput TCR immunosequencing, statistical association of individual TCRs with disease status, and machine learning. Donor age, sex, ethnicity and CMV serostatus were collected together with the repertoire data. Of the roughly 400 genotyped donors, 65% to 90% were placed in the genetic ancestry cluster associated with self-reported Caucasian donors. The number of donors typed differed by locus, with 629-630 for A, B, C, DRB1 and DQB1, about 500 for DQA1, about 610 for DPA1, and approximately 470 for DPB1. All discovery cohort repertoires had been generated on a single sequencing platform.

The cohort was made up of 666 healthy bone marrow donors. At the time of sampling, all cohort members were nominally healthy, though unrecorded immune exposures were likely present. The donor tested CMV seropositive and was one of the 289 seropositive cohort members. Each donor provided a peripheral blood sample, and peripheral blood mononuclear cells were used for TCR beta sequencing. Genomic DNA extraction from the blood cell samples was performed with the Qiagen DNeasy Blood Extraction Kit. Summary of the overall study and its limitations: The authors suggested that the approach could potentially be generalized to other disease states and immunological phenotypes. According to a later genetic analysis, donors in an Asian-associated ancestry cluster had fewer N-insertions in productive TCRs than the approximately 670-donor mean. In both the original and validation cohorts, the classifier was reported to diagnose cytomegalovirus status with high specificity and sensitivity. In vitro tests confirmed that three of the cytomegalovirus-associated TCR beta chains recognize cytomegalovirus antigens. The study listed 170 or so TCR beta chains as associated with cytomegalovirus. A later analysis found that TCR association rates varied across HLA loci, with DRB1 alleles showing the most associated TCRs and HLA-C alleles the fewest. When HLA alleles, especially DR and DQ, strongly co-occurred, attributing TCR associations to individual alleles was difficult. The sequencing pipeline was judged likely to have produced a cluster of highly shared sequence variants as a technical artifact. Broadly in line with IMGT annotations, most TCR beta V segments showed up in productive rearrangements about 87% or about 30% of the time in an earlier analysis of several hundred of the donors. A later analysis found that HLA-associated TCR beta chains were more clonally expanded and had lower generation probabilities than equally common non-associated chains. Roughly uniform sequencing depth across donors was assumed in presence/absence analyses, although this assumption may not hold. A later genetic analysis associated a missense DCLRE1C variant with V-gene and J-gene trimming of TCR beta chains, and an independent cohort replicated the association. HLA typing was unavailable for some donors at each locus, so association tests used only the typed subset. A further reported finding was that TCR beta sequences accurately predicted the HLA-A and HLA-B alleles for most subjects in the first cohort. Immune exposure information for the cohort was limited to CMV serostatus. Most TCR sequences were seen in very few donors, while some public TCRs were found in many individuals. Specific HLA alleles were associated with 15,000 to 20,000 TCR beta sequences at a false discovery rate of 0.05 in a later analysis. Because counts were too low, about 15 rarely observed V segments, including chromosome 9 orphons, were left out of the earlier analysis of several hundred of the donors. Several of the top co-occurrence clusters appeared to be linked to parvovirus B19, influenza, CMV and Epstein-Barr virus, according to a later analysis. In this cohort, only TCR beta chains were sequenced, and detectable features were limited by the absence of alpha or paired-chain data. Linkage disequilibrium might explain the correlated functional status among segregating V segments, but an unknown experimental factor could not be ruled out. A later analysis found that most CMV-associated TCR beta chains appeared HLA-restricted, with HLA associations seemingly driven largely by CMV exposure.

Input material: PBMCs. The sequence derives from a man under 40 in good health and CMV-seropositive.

CDR3 loop: CAISESADEQFF. Here is the DNA: TGTGCCATCAGTGAGTCGGCTGATGAGCAGTTCTTC. This sequence uses TRBV10-3 and TRBJ2-1, with the D segment identity uncertain. Its CDR3 holds 12 amino acids, cysteine through phenylalanine. The CDR3 DNA has 36 bases and is translated from base 1. V lost 0 bases and J lost 8 bases; the stretch between them is 5 bases long. The germline V gene supplies CDR1 ENHRY and CDR2 SYGVKD.